Listed below are T cell receptor beta chains from one sample, sequenced in a study of blood T cell repertoires in COVID-19. Measured with immunoSEQ multiplex PCR; TCRdb has only the in-frame clones, and not every one. The sample holds 80,000 to 100,000 clones, roughly 70% seen once. Sequenced: peripheral blood. The receptors stem from a man in his sixties or seventies with COVID-19, enrolled during active disease. The CDR3 runs from the conserved cysteine through the conserved F or W. Each record gives: J gene, clone size, D gene, V gene, CDR3 protein, CDR3 DNA. The D gene is left open where the match is weak. Rows may omit the clone size; those that give it use once, few, many or a size class.

TRBJ1-1	.	.	TRBV7-2	CASSLVHREAFF	TGTGCCAGCAGCTTAGTACACAGGGAAGCTTTCTTT
TRBJ2-7	.	.	TRBV5-1	CASSLDLYEQYF	TGCGCCAGCAGCCTCGACTTGTACGAGCAGTACTTC
TRBJ1-1	.	.	TRBV3-1/TRBV3-2	CASSQGIGEAFF	TGTGCCAGCAGTCAGGGGATAGGTGAAGCTTTCTTT
TRBJ1-2	few	TRBD1	TRBV6-5	CATRTGETGYTF	TGTGCCACTAGGACAGGGGAAACTGGCTACACCTTC
TRBJ2-1	.	TRBD1	TRBV4-1	CASSHLDRGPYNEQFF	TGCGCCAGCAGCCACCTAGACAGGGGCCCCTACAATGAGCAGTTCTTC
TRBJ1-1	.	.	TRBV20-1	CSASPALRGSPEAFF	TGCAGTGCTAGTCCTGCCCTCAGAGGTTCCCCTGAAGCTTTCTTT
TRBJ1-3	.	.	TRBV29-1	CSVERGRENTIYF	TGCAGCGTTGAGCGGGGGCGCGAAAACACCATATATTTT
TRBJ1-5	.	.	TRBV3-1/TRBV3-2	CASSQDSLSKHYQPQHF	TGTGCCAGCAGCCAGGACTCCCTGTCGAAGCATTATCAGCCCCAGCATTTT
TRBJ2-1	.	TRBD2	TRBV6-4	CASSDSNGRISSYNEQFF	TGTGCCAGCAGTGACTCGAACGGGAGGATCAGCTCCTACAATGAGCAGTTCTTC
TRBJ1-3	.	.	TRBV5-1	CASSLDTSGNTIYF	TGCGCCAGCAGCTTGGACACCTCTGGAAACACCATATATTTT
TRBJ1-1	.	TRBD1	TRBV5-6	CASSPPGQVLEAFF	TGTGCCAGCAGCCCGCCGGGACAGGTCCTGGAAGCTTTCTTT
TRBJ2-3	.	TRBD1	TRBV19	CASSIGQGGDTQYF	TGTGCCAGTAGTATTGGACAGGGTGGGGATACGCAGTATTTT
TRBJ1-2	.	.	TRBV30	CAWSVPLRRQGYTF	TGTGCCTGGAGTGTACCGCTACGGAGGCAAGGCTACACCTTC
TRBJ1-1	.	.	TRBV18	CASSPLTSGGLEAFF	TGTGCCAGCTCACCACTTACTAGCGGAGGGCTGGAAGCTTTCTTT
TRBJ1-4	.	TRBD1	TRBV5-1	CASSLRAGTGYGKLFF	TGCGCCAGCAGCTTGAGGGCCGGGACAGGGTACGGAAAACTGTTTTTT
TRBJ1-2	.	.	TRBV4-1	CASSQGTLPALYYTF	TGCGCCAGCAGCCAAGGGACTTTACCAGCTTTGTACTACACCTTC
TRBJ2-7	.	TRBD1	TRBV5-1	CASSHGSTGPHEQYF	TGCGCCAGCAGCCATGGATCGACAGGGCCACACGAGCAGTACTTC
TRBJ1-1	.	.	TRBV29-1	CSVGQLNTEAFF	TGCAGCGTTGGGCAACTGAACACTGAAGCTTTCTTT
TRBJ2-2	.	TRBD2	TRBV10-3	CAISERLAGDTGELFF	TGTGCCATCAGTGAGCGGCTAGCGGGAGACACCGGGGAGCTGTTTTTT
TRBJ1-1	.	.	TRBV4-3	CASSFGQLNTEAFF	TGCGCCAGCAGCTTTGGACAGTTGAACACTGAAGCTTTCTTT
TRBJ1-1	few	.	TRBV7-2	CASSPGSIEAFF	TGTGCCAGCAGCCCCGGTTCAATTGAAGCTTTCTTT
TRBJ2-5	.	.	TRBV29-1	CSVQGRELSQYF	TGCAGCGTCCAGGGTCGGGAGTTGTCCCAGTACTTC
TRBJ2-7	.	TRBD1	TRBV28	CASSPRTGGPGEQYF	TGTGCCAGCAGTCCAAGGACAGGGGGTCCGGGTGAGCAGTACTTC
TRBJ1-1	.	.	TRBV6-5	CASSRREEAFF	TGTGCCAGCAGTCGGAGGGAAGAAGCTTTCTTT
TRBJ2-3	.	.	TRBV7-9	CAAASRSTDTQYF	TGTGCCGCCGCATCCAGGAGCACAGATACGCAGTATTTT
TRBJ2-5	.	.	TRBV6-5	CASSYSRGGETQYF	TGTGCCAGCAGTTACTCGAGGGGAGGAGAGACCCAGTACTTC